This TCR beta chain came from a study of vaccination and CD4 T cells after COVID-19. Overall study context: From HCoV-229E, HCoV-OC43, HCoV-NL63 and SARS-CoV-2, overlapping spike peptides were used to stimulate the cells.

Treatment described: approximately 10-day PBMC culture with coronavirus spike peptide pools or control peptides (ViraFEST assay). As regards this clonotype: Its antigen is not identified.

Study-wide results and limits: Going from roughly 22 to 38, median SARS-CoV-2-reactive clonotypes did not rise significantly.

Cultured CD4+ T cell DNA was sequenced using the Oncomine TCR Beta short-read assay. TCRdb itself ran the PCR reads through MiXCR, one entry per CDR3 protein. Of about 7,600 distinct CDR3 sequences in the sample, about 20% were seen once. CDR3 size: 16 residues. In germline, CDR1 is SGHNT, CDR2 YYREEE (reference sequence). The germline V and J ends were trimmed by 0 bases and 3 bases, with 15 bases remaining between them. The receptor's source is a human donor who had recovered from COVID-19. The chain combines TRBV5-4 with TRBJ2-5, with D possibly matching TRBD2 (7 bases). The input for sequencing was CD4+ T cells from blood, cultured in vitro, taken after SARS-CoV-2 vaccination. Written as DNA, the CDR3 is TGTGCCAGCAGCTTGGGCCTAGGGGGGGGGGAAGAGACCCAGTACTTC. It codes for CASSLGLGGGEETQYF.